Following are 6 T cell receptor beta chains from one sample sequenced in a study of blood T cell repertoires in COVID-19. The data were produced by immunoSEQ multiplex PCR, yet TCRdb's version contains in-frame clones alone and is incomplete. The sample includes around 80,000 clones, about 88% seen only once; the top ten take 7% to 10%. Sequenced material: peripheral blood. Receptors were obtained from a human donor in a cohort sampled during active COVID-19.

The CDR3 reads CASSEQIIGAGELFF. CDR3 sequence (DNA): TGTGCCAGCAGTGAACAGATCATAGGGGCAGGGGAGCTGTTTTTT. The rearrangement joins TRBV2 to TRBJ2-2; maybe TRBD1 (5 bases). The germline CDR1 and CDR2 sequences are SNHLY and FYNNEI. This CDR3 contains 15 residues. The germline V and J ends were trimmed by 2 bases and 8 bases, with 15 bases remaining between them.

The rearrangement joins TRBV28 to TRBJ1-2; TRBD1 is a possible D gene (6 bases). The length of the CDR3 is 13 residues. Germline loops: CDR1 MDHEN, CDR2 SYDVKM. With 4 bases removed from V and 8 bases from J, the gap between germline ends came to 14 bases. For the CDR3, the DNA is TGTGCCAGCAGTTGGTCGGGGGGCCGGGGCTACACCTTC. It encodes CASSWSGGRGYTF.

The chain is built from TRBV4-1 and TRBJ1-2; D perhaps matches TRBD1 (6 bases). Germline loops: CDR1 MGHRA, CDR2 YSYEKL. The CDR3 runs 15 residues. V lost 8 bases to trimming and J lost 0 bases, with 16 bases between them. The CDR3: CASRAGQTTNYGYTF. The CDR3 DNA is TGCGCCAGCCGAGCCGGACAGACAACTAACTATGGCTACACCTTC.

The rearrangement uses TRBV28 and TRBJ1-5; 7 bases match TRBD1. The J segment lost 9 bases and the V segment lost 2 bases, leaving 4 bases of the junction unmatched. The CDR3 runs to 13 residues. Germline V gene data show CDR1 as MDHEN and CDR2 as SYDVKM. The CDR3 DNA reads TGTGCCAGCAGTTTAAACAGGGACAGGCCCCAGCATTTT. Translated, it gives CASSLNRDRPQHF.

The chain has TRBV7-2 and TRBJ2-1; 7 bases are a match to TRBD2. Germline CDR1 SGHTA, CDR2 FQGNSA. The V segment lost 5 bases and the J segment 2 bases; nucleotides outside the gene matches: 12. This CDR3 is 17 amino acids long. The CDR3 here is CASSSLGRAGPYNEQFF. Written as DNA, the CDR3 is TGTGCCAGCAGCAGCTTAGGGCGAGCGGGGCCCTACAATGAGCAGTTCTTC. Using reference TRBV7-2 and TRBJ2-1 for the parts outside the CDR3, the full variable domain is GAGVSQSPSNKVTEKGKDVELRCDPISGHTALYWYRQSLGQGLEFLIYFQGNSAPDKSGLPSDRFSAERTGGSVSTLTIQRTQQEDSAVYLCASSSLGRAGPYNEQFFGPGTRLTVL.

The chain uses TRBV4-1 and TRBJ2-1; 11 nucleotides match TRBD2. The germline CDR1 and CDR2 sequences are MGHRA and YSYEKL. There are 14 residues in the CDR3. The junction had 5 bases not matched to a gene; V was cut back by 5 bases and J by 8 bases. CDR3 protein: CASSVTSGSYEQFF. The CDR3, as DNA: TGCGCCAGCAGCGTAACTAGCGGGAGTTATGAGCAGTTCTTC.